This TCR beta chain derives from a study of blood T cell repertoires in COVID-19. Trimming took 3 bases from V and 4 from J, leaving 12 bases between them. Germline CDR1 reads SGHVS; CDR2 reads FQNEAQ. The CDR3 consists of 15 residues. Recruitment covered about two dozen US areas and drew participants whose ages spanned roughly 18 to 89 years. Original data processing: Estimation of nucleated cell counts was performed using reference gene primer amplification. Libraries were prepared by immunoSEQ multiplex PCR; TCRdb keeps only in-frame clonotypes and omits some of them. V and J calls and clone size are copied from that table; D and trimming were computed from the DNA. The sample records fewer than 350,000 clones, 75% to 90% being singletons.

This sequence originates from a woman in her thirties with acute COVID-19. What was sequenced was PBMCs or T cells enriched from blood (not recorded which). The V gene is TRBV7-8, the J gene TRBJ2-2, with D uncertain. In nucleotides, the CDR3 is TGTGCCAGCAGCTTGAGTACCCCGGGCACCGGGGAGCTGTTTTTT. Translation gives CASSLSTPGTGELFF.